What follows are 23 T cell receptor beta chains derived from one specimen sequenced in a study of T cells in Graves' hyperthyroidism and ophthalmopathy (dated by TCRdb to the late 2010s). The library was generated by multiplex PCR. The data were produced on an Illumina HiSeq 2000. The TCR beta CDR3 regions were amplified from the RNA transcripts. For the first round of RT-PCR on the TCR CDR3, the HTBI primer set was used together with the Qiagen OneStep RT-PCR kit. The public reads were reanalyzed by TCRdb: fastp trimming at Q25, MiXCR alignment, in-frame beta chains only. Rows are combined by CDR3 protein, so each entry shows the most common genes and DNA. For this sample the table gives some 800,000 distinct CDR3 sequences, of which about two fifths were detected only once. Together, the top ten hold more than 7% of the sample. The sequencing sample was made of blood. These receptors were taken from a young man with Graves' hyperthyroidism.

In this sample, this clonotype turned up many times. This sequence joins TRBV29-1 and TRBJ2-7; 7 bases align to TRBD2. Trimming took 0 bases from V and 1 from J; bases not matched to a gene: 6. From germline, CDR1 is SQVTM and CDR2 ANQGSEA. This CDR3 region has 15 residues. As DNA, the CDR3 is TGCAGCGTTGAAGATACTCTAGCGGATTCCTACGAGCAGTACTTC. It specifies CSVEDTLADSYEQYF.

The chain couples TRBV7-9 to TRBJ1-2, with 8 positions matching TRBD1. This CDR3 has 15 amino acids. Per the germline V gene, CDR1 is SEHNR and CDR2 is FQNEAQ (reference sequence). V lost 5 bases to trimming and J lost 3 bases; unmatched junction nucleotides: 8. The CDR3 bases are TGTGCCAGCAGCGGGACAGGACCGGCTCACTATGGCTACACCTTC. Translated, it gives CASSGTGPAHYGYTF. The full variable domain, completed using reference TRBV7-9 and TRBJ1-2, is DTGVSQNPRHKITKRGQNVTFRCDPISEHNRLYWYRQTLGQGPEFLTYFQNEAQLEKSRLLSDRFSAERPKGSFSTLEIQRTEQGDSAMYLCASSGTGPAHYGYTFGSGTRLTVV.

This clonotype occurred a few times. V usage is TRBV7-6 and J usage is TRBJ2-7; no clear D gene. V shed 2 bases and J shed 3 bases, with 11 bases lying between them. The CDR3 loop spans 14 amino acids. In germline, CDR1 is SGHVS, CDR2 FNYEAQ. CDR3 residues: CASSLREQNYEQYF. CDR3 sequence (DNA): TGTGCCAGCAGCTTAAGAGAACAGAACTACGAGCAGTACTTC.

The genes are TRBV12-3 or TRBV12-4 and TRBJ2-7, with D possibly matching TRBD1 (6 bases). This CDR3 contains 13 residues. The V end lost 6 bases, the J end lost 7 bases, and 16 bases lay between the germline ends. In DNA form, the CDR3 reads TGTGCCAGCAGCCTCTCGCTAGGGGGTGAGCAGTACTTC. It is translated as CASSLSLGGEQYF.

There are many counts of this clonotype. This chain connects TRBV29-1 to TRBJ2-5; D gene uncertain. V was clipped by 3 bases and J by 8 bases, with 10 bases between them. This CDR3 has 11 residues. Germline V lookup: CDR1 SQVTM, CDR2 ANQGSEA. CDR3 residues: CSVETLGTQYF. For the CDR3, the DNA is TGCAGCGTTGAGACCCTAGGCACCCAGTACTTC.

This chain uses TRBV2 with TRBJ2-2; D gene ambiguous. Germline values: CDR1 SNHLY, CDR2 FYNNEI. This CDR3 contains 13 residues. Trimming took 8 bases from V and 5 from J, leaving 12 bases between them. The CDR3 spells CASRHIGTGELFF. For the CDR3, the DNA is TGTGCCAGCCGACATATAGGGACCGGGGAGCTGTTTTTT.

Of note for this clonotype: Mismatch with germline at one junction end may stem from a read error. V and J are TRBV7-8 and TRBJ2-7; D might be TRBD2 (5 bases). This CDR3 has 13 amino acids. The germline gives CDR1 SGHVS, CDR2 FQNEAQ. CDR3: CASSHLTTYEQYF. The CDR3 coding sequence is TGCGCCAGCAGCCATTTGACTACCTACGAGCAGTACTTC.

This clonotype appeared a few times. The rearrangement joins TRBV11-3 to TRBJ2-7; 7 positions agree with TRBD1. V lost 4 bases and J lost 9; bases outside the gene matches: 21. The CDR3 spans 17 residues. The V gene's germline CDR1 is SGHNT and CDR2 YENEEA. Here the CDR3 DNA reads TGTGCCAGCAGCTCGTTCGAGTCCGGGACAGCCCTGATTGCGCAGTACTTC. Protein product: CASSSFESGTALIAQYF.

This clonotype has more than one count but fewer than ten. The chain combines TRBV2 with TRBJ2-7, with a tentative D call TRBD2 (7 bases). Trimming removed 4 bases from V and 3 bases from J, with 13 bases in between. The germline CDR1 and CDR2 sequences are SNHLY and FYNNEI. This CDR3 contains 14 residues. CDR3 sequence: CASSGGGQDYEQYF. CDR3 DNA: TGTGCCAGCAGTGGGGGGGGCCAAGACTACGAGCAGTACTTC.

Regarding this clonotype: At one of its ends the junction is not consistent with the germline gene, which may arise from a read error. The rearrangement links TRBV10-2 to TRBJ1-3; D gene uncertain. The CDR3 contains 14 residues. CDR1 is WSHSY and CDR2 is SAAADI in the germline V gene. This CDR3 reads CASSQLGEPATIYF. For the CDR3, the DNA is TGTGCCAGCAGCCAACTCGGGGAGCCGGCCACCATATATTTT.

This clonotype was recorded many times. CDR3 sequence: CASGRDSKYEQYF. The CDR3 nucleotides are TGTGCCAGCGGTCGGGACAGTAAATACGAGCAGTACTTC. This chain joins TRBV2 and TRBJ2-7; TRBD1 agrees at 7 bases. CDR1 and CDR2 from the germline V gene are SNHLY and FYNNEI. Trimming at V came to 8 bases and at J to 4 bases, leaving 8 bases not matched to a gene. The length of the CDR3 is 13 residues.

About this clonotype itself: This clone may be a read error of a much larger clone one base away. The chain recombines TRBV7-2 with TRBJ2-7, with D uncertain. Per the germline V gene, CDR1 is SGHTA and CDR2 is FQGNSA. There are 10 residues in the CDR3. Trimming shortened V by 10 bases and J by 2 bases, and 6 bases separated the two germline ends. The CDR3 sequence is CANGTYEQYF. CDR3 nucleotide sequence: TGTGCCAACGGTACCTACGAGCAGTACTTC.

Ten or more counts support this clonotype. The chain uses TRBV29-1 and TRBJ1-1; the D is unclear. The CDR3 totals 14 residues. Germline-derived CDR1 and CDR2 are SQVTM and ANQGSEA. The germline V and J ends were trimmed by 5 bases and 0 bases, with 13 bases remaining between them. CDR3 nucleotide sequence: TGCAGCGTTTTTGCCTCAGGCGTGAACACTGAAGCTTTCTTT. Its translation is CSVFASGVNTEAFF.

The chain has TRBV2 and TRBJ2-7; D possibly corresponds to TRBD2 (7 bases). With the DNA end fitting TRBJ2-1 better, the J assignment may be wrong. Germline lookup yields CDR1 SNHLY and CDR2 FYNNEI. This CDR3 region has 14 residues. The CDR3: CASSDNGGRSEQFF. The DNA for the CDR3 is TGTGCCAGCAGTGATAACGGGGGGCGGAGTGAGCAGTTCTTC.

The chain employs TRBV7-2 and TRBJ2-5, with 12 bases that match TRBD2. Germline V CDR1 and CDR2: SGHTA, FQGNSA. Losses at the gene ends were 4 bases for V and 7 bases for J; bases not matched to a gene: 10. The CDR3 totals 16 residues. As DNA, the CDR3 is TGTGCCAGCAGCTCCGGACTAGCGGGGATGGGAGGGACCCAGTACTTC. This translates into CASSSGLAGMGGTQYF.

CDR3 in DNA: TGTGCCAGTAGTATAGCGTCAACTATCGTATACGAGCAGTACTTC. This encodes CASSIASTIVYEQYF. The chain joins TRBV19 to TRBJ2-7; no definite D call. Germline V CDR1 and CDR2: LNHDA, SQIVND (reference sequence). V was cut by 1 base and J by 4 bases, with 14 bases left in between. This CDR3 is built from 15 residues. Based on the CDR3 plus reference TRBV19 and TRBJ2-7, the full variable domain is DGGITQSPKYLFRKEGQNVTLSCEQNLNHDAMYWYRQDPGQGLRLIYYSQIVNDFQKGDIAEGYSVSREKKESFPLTVTSAQKNPTAFYLCASSIASTIVYEQYFGPGTRLTVT.

The CDR3 nucleotides are TGTGCCATCGCCGGGGAGGCGATGAACACTGAAGCTTTCTTT. Its translation is CAIAGEAMNTEAFF. V is TRBV12-3 or TRBV12-4 and J is TRBJ1-1; no clear D gene. Trimming left V 10 bases short and J 0 bases short, with 15 bases between. The CDR3 has 14 amino acids.

The chain employs TRBV29-1 and TRBJ2-5; D is ambiguous. There are 12 residues in the CDR3. Trimming left V 6 bases short and J 5 bases short, with 13 bases between. Germline V gene data show CDR1 as SQVTM and CDR2 as ANQGSEA. As DNA, the CDR3 is TGCAGCGTACTAAACACCGGGGAGACCCAGTACTTC. It is translated as CSVLNTGETQYF.

The chain uses TRBV5-8 and TRBJ1-2; D possibly corresponds to TRBD1 (5 bases). V lost 0 bases and J 3 bases, leaving 9 bases between the germline ends. There are 14 residues in the CDR3. Germline loops: CDR1 SGHTS, CDR2 YDEGEE. CDR3 protein: CASSLEPGHYGYTF. In DNA, the CDR3 is TGTGCCAGCAGCTTGGAACCGGGGCACTATGGCTACACCTTC.

The chain employs TRBV10-3 and TRBJ2-5; D not certain. The germline V gene encodes CDR1 ENHRY and CDR2 SYGVKD. V was cut by 0 bases and J by 4 bases, with 9 bases left in between. This CDR3 contains 14 residues. CDR3 sequence reads: CAISESGSGETQYF. As DNA, the CDR3 is TGTGCCATCAGTGAGTCTGGCTCCGGAGAGACCCAGTACTTC.

The CDR3 is CSVLGVGGTIQETQYF. The CDR3, as DNA: TGCAGCGTCCTGGGAGTGGGGGGGACAATCCAAGAGACCCAGTACTTC. V gene TRBV29-1 combines with J gene TRBJ2-5, with D perhaps TRBD2 (7 bases). V gave up 6 bases and J gave up 1 base, with 21 bases separating them. The germline V gene has CDR1 SQVTM and CDR2 ANQGSEA. The CDR3 is made up of 16 amino acids.

This chain joins TRBV13 and TRBJ2-5; no clear D. The CDR3 covers 14 residues. Germline V gene sequence: CDR1 PRHDT, CDR2 FYEKMQ (reference sequence). V shed 5 bases and J shed 5 bases, with 15 bases lying between them. This chain's CDR3 is CASSPRPDGETQYF. The CDR3 bases are TGTGCCAGCAGCCCCCGGCCCGATGGGGAGACCCAGTACTTC. Full variable domain (outside the CDR3, taken from reference TRBV13 and TRBJ2-5): AAGVIQSPRHLIKEKRETATLKCYPIPRHDTVYWYQQGPGQDPQFLISFYEKMQSDKGSIPDRFSAQQFSDYHSELNMSSLELGDSALYFCASSPRPDGETQYFGPGTRLLVL.

This clonotype came up many times. The rearrangement joins TRBV29-1 to TRBJ1-1, with D maybe TRBD1 (6 bases). The germline V gene encodes CDR1 SQVTM and CDR2 ANQGSEA. Trimming stripped 7 bases from V and 5 bases from J, with 14 bases between. This CDR3 region has 12 residues. CDR3 loop: CSADKGVTEAFF. The CDR3 region has the DNA TGCAGCGCCGATAAGGGGGTAACTGAAGCTTTCTTT.